The sequence of this TCR beta chain was determined in a study of blood T cell repertoires in COVID-19. The table came from immunoSEQ multiplex PCR; TCRdb's copy has only in-frame clones and leaves some out. The sample contains around 250,000 clones, around 82% of which appear only once. The CDR3 is 16 residues long. V dropped 0 bases and J dropped 8; count of bases not matched to a gene: 6. Germline V gene data show CDR1 as SGHNT and CDR2 as YYREEE (reference sequence). Material for sequencing was peripheral blood. The receptor's source is a man aged 80 or over with acute or convalescent COVID-19. The V gene is TRBV5-4, the J gene TRBJ2-1, with 12 bases matching TRBD2. The CDR3 loop reads CASSLDLTSGGYEQFF. In DNA, the CDR3 is TGTGCCAGCAGCTTGGATTTGACTAGCGGGGGCTATGAGCAGTTCTTC. The complete variable domain, with remaining parts taken from reference TRBV5-4 and TRBJ2-1, reads ETGVTQSPTHLIKTRGQQVTLRCSSQSGHNTVSWYQQALGQGPQFIFQYYREEENGRGNFPPRFSGLQFPNYSSELNVNALELDDSALYLCASSLDLTSGGYEQFFGPGTRLTVL.